This T cell receptor (beta chain) was sequenced in a study of T cell repertoires in cytomegalovirus infection. Study as a whole: CMV infection together with matching HLA type was indicated by public TCR beta signatures.

Overall study results and limits: Cumulative frequency of public TCR beta families picked out carriers of CMV plus the relevant HLA. It was HLA-C-restricted CMV-specific TCR beta clonotypes that dominated the response ex vivo.

In its sample, this clonotype was seen a few times. The antigen remains unidentified. TCRdb re-called the reads through MiXCR, storing one row per CDR3 protein. The sample yields about 68,000 distinct CDR3 sequences, 22% seen once. V was shortened by 2 bases and J by 5 bases, with 19 bases between the two germline ends. This CDR3 contains 17 residues. CDR1 is MGHDK, CDR2 SYGVNS, per germline. This receptor was obtained from a human donor in good health (CMV status not recorded). Some clones in this sample may be carry-over from other donors' samples. The chain couples TRBV25-1 to TRBJ1-5; weak D call: TRBD1 (5 bases). Sample: PBMCs, sequenced either directly or after in vitro stimulation (not recorded which). The CDR3, as DNA: TGTGCCAGCAGTGAAGAGGAGGGACTGAAGGCCCATCAGCCCCAGCATTTT. This sequence encodes CASSEEEGLKAHQPQHF.